These 30 T cell receptor beta chains came from one sample sequenced in a study of shared clonotypes between healthy human individuals. The table came from immunoSEQ multiplex PCR; TCRdb's copy has only in-frame clones and leaves some out. The table includes about 980,000 clones, 70% to 85% detected once. The sequenced sample consisted of memory CD4+ T cells sorted from blood. The subset is: CD45RA-negative fraction. All receptors derive from a man aged 18 to 30 in good health.

This clone was observed a few times. The chain joins TRBV28 to TRBJ1-5; D gene uncertain. The CDR3 is made up of 12 amino acids. Trimming stripped 8 bases from V and 7 bases from J, with 12 bases between. The germline CDR1 and CDR2 sequences are MDHEN and SYDVKM. CDR3 in amino acids: CASERAHQPQHF. CDR3 bases: TGTGCCAGCGAGAGGGCCCACCAGCCCCAGCATTTT. The whole variable domain, filled in from reference TRBV28 and TRBJ1-5, reads DVKVTQSSRYLVKRTGEKVFLECVQDMDHENMFWYRQDPGLGLRLIYFSYDVKMKEKGDIPEGYSVSREKKERFSLILESASTNQTSMYLCASERAHQPQHFGDGTRLSIL.

As to this clone: It may be a read error: a sequence one base away is much more abundant. V gene TRBV7-9 combines with J gene TRBJ2-7; tentative D call: TRBD2 (6 bases). CDR1 is SEHNR, CDR2 FQNEAQ, per germline (reference sequence). V was trimmed by 3 bases and J by 4 bases, leaving 7 bases between them. The length of the CDR3 is 12 residues. CDR3 in amino acids: CASSLGRYEQYF. CDR3 coding DNA: TGTGCCAGCAGCTTGGGGAGGTACGAGCAGTACTTC.

This clone was recorded only once. V and J are TRBV7-9 and TRBJ2-5; D uncertain. TRBJ2-7 matches the DNA end more closely, so the J call is doubtful. The CDR3 sequence is 13 residues long. The germline V gene has CDR1 SEHNR and CDR2 FQNEAQ (reference sequence). In nucleotides, the CDR3 is TGTGCCAGCAGTTCACAAAGCTCCTACGAGCAGTACTTC. As protein: CASSSQSSYEQYF.

The chain recombines TRBV11-3 with TRBJ2-7, with 7 bases aligning to TRBD1. CDR1 and CDR2 from the germline V gene are SGHNT and YENEEA. With 5 bases clipped from V and 1 base from J, the junction kept 2 bases outside the gene matches. This CDR3 has 13 amino acids. CDR3 DNA: TGTGCCAGCAGCGACAGGGAGTCCTACGAGCAGTACTTC. Translated, it gives CASSDRESYEQYF. The whole variable domain, remainder taken from reference TRBV11-3 and TRBJ2-7, is EAGVVQSPRYKIIEKKQPVAFWCNPISGHNTLYWYLQNLGQGPELLIRYENEEAVDDSQLPKDRFSAERLKGVDSTLKIQPAELGDSAVYLCASSDRESYEQYFGPGTRLTVT.

The chain is built from TRBV19 and TRBJ1-5, with D unclear. The CDR3 spans 15 residues. With 2 bases removed from V and 0 bases from J, the gap between germline ends came to 8 bases. Germline values: CDR1 LNHDA, CDR2 SQIVND (reference sequence). The CDR3 nucleotides read TGTGCCAGTAGTATACAGCCGTATAGCAATCAGCCCCAGCATTTT. It encodes CASSIQPYSNQPQHF.

CDR3 residues: CASSSTAYEQYF. The CDR3 region has the DNA TGTGCCAGCAGTTCGACCGCCTACGAGCAGTACTTC. The V gene is TRBV6-5, the J gene TRBJ2-7, with D unresolved. V lost 4 bases and J lost 2, with 6 bases in between. CDR1 and CDR2 from the germline V gene are MNHEY and SVGAGI. This CDR3 has 12 residues.

The chain combines TRBV6-1 with TRBJ1-2; 10 bases agree with TRBD1. J gave up 2 bases and V 4 bases, and 16 bases lay outside the gene matches. Germline V lookup: CDR1 MNHNS, CDR2 SASEGT. This CDR3 is built from 19 residues. The CDR3 region has the DNA TGTGCCAGCAGTGTAACTTTGGGTCCCTCGGGACAGGGGAACTATGGCTACACCTTC. Residues: CASSVTLGPSGQGNYGYTF.

The chain combines TRBV11-2 with TRBJ1-2; D not certain. There are 11 residues in the CDR3. Germline V lookup: CDR1 SGHAT, CDR2 FQNNGV. Between the trimmed V and J ends, which lost 2 bases and 5 bases, there was a span of 3 bases. DNA of the CDR3: TGTGCCAGCAGCTTAACATATGGCTACACCTTC. Translation gives CASSLTYGYTF.

The chain recombines TRBV4-1 with TRBJ2-1, with a possible D match to TRBD2 (5 bases). CDR1 and CDR2 from the germline V gene are MGHRA and YSYEKL. The CDR3 loop spans 15 amino acids. Deletions cut 4 bases from V and 5 bases from J, with 15 bases between. CDR3 in DNA: TGCGCCAGCAGCCTATGGGGAGAAACCCACAATGAGCAGTTCTTC. Translated: CASSLWGETHNEQFF.

This chain links TRBV28 with TRBJ2-7; 12 bases fit TRBD2. CDR1 and CDR2 from the germline V gene are MDHEN and SYDVKM. The CDR3 is made up of 15 amino acids. Germline trimming cut 2 bases from V and 2 bases from J; bases unmatched to any gene: 1. As DNA, the CDR3 is TGTGCCAGCAGTTTAACTAGCGGGGGGACCTACGAGCAGTACTTC. Its translation: CASSLTSGGTYEQYF.

This chain uses TRBV15 with TRBJ2-2, with a tentative D call TRBD1 (7 bases). The CDR3 loop spans 17 amino acids. CDR1 is LNHNV, CDR2 YYDKDF, per germline (reference sequence). V was cut by 0 bases and J by 7 bases, with 18 bases left in between. CDR3 protein: CATSRDWGGTDVGELFF. Here the CDR3 DNA reads TGTGCCACCAGCAGAGATTGGGGCGGGACAGACGTCGGGGAGCTGTTTTTT.

The V and J genes are TRBV7-9 and TRBJ2-3; TRBD2 matches at 7 bases. Germline CDR1 and CDR2: SEHNR and FQNEAQ (reference sequence). The CDR3 has 15 residues. V dropped 4 bases and J dropped 0; count of bases not matched to a gene: 4. Written as DNA, the CDR3 is TGTGCCAGCAGCTCCGGACTAGGAAGCACAGATACGCAGTATTTT. Protein: CASSSGLGSTDTQYF. Together with reference TRBV7-9 and TRBJ2-3, the CDR3 gives the full variable domain: DTGVSQNPRHKITKRGQNVTFRCDPISEHNRLYWYRQTLGQGPEFLTYFQNEAQLEKSRLLSDRFSAERPKGSFSTLEIQRTEQGDSAMYLCASSSGLGSTDTQYFGPGTRLTVL.

This sequence joins TRBV11-1 and TRBJ2-5, with 8 positions matching TRBD1. Germline V gene sequence: CDR1 SGHAT, CDR2 FQDESV (reference sequence). This CDR3 is 15 amino acids long. Trimming at V came to 3 bases and at J to 4 bases, leaving 7 bases not matched to a gene. The CDR3 is CASSFDRGFGETQYF. The DNA for the CDR3 is TGTGCCAGCAGCTTCGACAGGGGTTTTGGAGAGACCCAGTACTTC.

In its sample, this clone was seen once. V usage is TRBV30 and J usage is TRBJ1-6, with 7 bases lining up with TRBD1. J gave up 5 bases and V 1 base, and 2 bases lay outside the gene matches. The CDR3 has 14 amino acids. Germline CDR1 is GTSNPN and CDR2 is SVGIG (reference sequence). The CDR3 region has the DNA TGTGCCTGGAGTGGGCAGGGGGATAATTCACCCCTCCACTTT. Translating gives CAWSGQGDNSPLHF. Combining the CDR3 with reference TRBV30 and TRBJ1-6 gives the whole variable domain SQTIHQWPATLVQPVGSPLSLECTVEGTSNPNLYWYRQAAGRGLQLLFYSVGIGQISSEVPQNLSASRPQDRQFILSSKKLLLSDSGFYLCAWSGQGDNSPLHFGNGTRLTVT.

The chain uses TRBV15 and TRBJ2-5; TRBD1 agrees at 11 bases. The CDR3 is made up of 17 amino acids. Germline assignment: CDR1 LNHNV and CDR2 YYDKDF (reference sequence). After removal of 1 base from V and 5 bases from J, the junction contained 9 bases not matched to a gene. Here the CDR3 reads CATSRGFRTGGGETQYF. Written as DNA, the CDR3 is TGTGCCACCAGCAGAGGATTTCGGACAGGGGGCGGCGAGACCCAGTACTTC.

Note on this clone: An end of the junction differs from the germline gene, which may be a read error. V is TRBV9 and J is TRBJ2-7, with 12 nucleotides matching TRBD2. The CDR3 contains 15 residues. The germline V gene encodes CDR1 SGDLS and CDR2 YYNGEE. The CDR3, as DNA: TGCGCCAGCAGCCAAGGACTAGCGGGGCCCTACGAGCAGTACTTC. It specifies CASSQGLAGPYEQYF.

Note on this clone: The same CDR3 can be traced to other DNA sequences in this sample. The V and J genes are TRBV29-1 and TRBJ2-3; 7 nucleotides line up with TRBD1. CDR1 SQVTM and CDR2 ANQGSEA come from the germline V gene. The length of the CDR3 is 13 residues. J was trimmed by 5 bases and V by 1 base; bases with no gene match: 3. The CDR3 sequence is CSVEGQGRDTQYF. The CDR3, as DNA: TGCAGCGTTGAAGGACAGGGCAGAGATACGCAGTATTTT.

The genes are TRBV6-1 and TRBJ1-5; D might be TRBD1 (5 bases). The germline V gene has CDR1 MNHNS and CDR2 SASEGT. The ends were cut back, 4 bases at V and 5 bases at J, with 12 bases in the middle. The CDR3 length is 14 residues. CDR3 sequence reads: CASSGAGGDQPQHF. The CDR3 nucleotides are TGTGCCAGCAGTGGTGCTGGAGGGGATCAGCCCCAGCATTTT.

Note on this clone: Within the sample, other DNA sequences also encode this same CDR3. The chain employs TRBV5-1 and TRBJ2-1; D ambiguous. The CDR3 spans 13 residues. V lost 0 bases, J lost 7 bases, and 8 bases lay in between. Germline values: CDR1 SGHRS, CDR2 YFSETQ. CDR3 in amino acids: CASSLGQGNEQFF. The CDR3 DNA follows: TGCGCCAGCAGCTTGGGACAAGGTAATGAGCAGTTCTTC.

The rearrangement links TRBV6-5 to TRBJ2-7, with 7 bases matching TRBD1. Germline lookup yields CDR1 MNHEY and CDR2 SVGAGI. The CDR3 extends over 15 amino acids. Unmatched junction bases numbered 6, after V lost 0 bases and J lost 4 bases. The CDR3 spells CASSYSQTGKYEQYF. The CDR3 coding sequence is TGTGCCAGCAGTTACTCCCAGACAGGGAAATACGAGCAGTACTTC.

The rearrangement joins TRBV6-5 to TRBJ1-2, with a tentative D call TRBD1 (5 bases). Germline-derived CDR1 and CDR2 are MNHEY and SVGAGI. Deletions cut 2 bases from V and 7 bases from J, with 11 bases between. The CDR3 covers 13 residues. The CDR3 bases are TGTGCCAGCAGTTACGACAGCTACGGTGGCTACACCTTC. Translated: CASSYDSYGGYTF.

The chain couples TRBV5-1 to TRBJ2-5; D might be TRBD1 or TRBD2, each matching 5 bases. This CDR3 spans 14 amino acids. Germline assignment: CDR1 SGHRS and CDR2 YFSETQ. The V end lost 5 bases, the J end lost 0 bases, and 11 bases lay between the germline ends. CDR3 in amino acids: CASSLGTYQETQYF. In DNA, the CDR3 is TGCGCCAGCAGTCTCGGGACGTACCAAGAGACCCAGTACTTC.

CDR3 in DNA: TGTGCCAGCTCACCAAACACCAACGGCCCCTATGGCTACACCTTC. Encoded protein: CASSPNTNGPYGYTF. This chain connects TRBV18 to TRBJ1-2; D unclear. The CDR3 has 15 residues. V was clipped by 2 bases and J by 4 bases, with 14 bases between them. The V gene's germline CDR1 is KGHSH and CDR2 LQKENI.

The V call is TRBV10-3, the J call TRBJ2-5; TRBD1 matches at 11 bases. The CDR3 extends over 16 amino acids. The trim removed 0 bases at V and 5 bases at J, leaving 5 bases unmatched. Germline-derived CDR1 and CDR2 are ENHRY and SYGVKD. In DNA form, the CDR3 reads TGTGCCATCAGTGAGTCGGGACAGGGGGATTCGGAGACCCAGTACTTC. This sequence encodes CAISESGQGDSETQYF.

A remark on this clone: The same CDR3 also results from other DNA sequences found in this sample. This chain links TRBV10-3 with TRBJ2-5, with 7 bases matching TRBD1. From germline, CDR1 is ENHRY and CDR2 SYGVKD. After removal of 4 bases from V and 2 bases from J, the junction contained 1 base not matched to a gene. CDR3 length equals 13 residues. CDR3 nucleotides: TGTGCCATCAGTGGGGGACAGCAAGAGACCCAGTACTTC. Residues: CAISGGQQETQYF.

The rearrangement links TRBV5-4 to TRBJ1-2; weak D call: TRBD1 (5 bases). The CDR3 has 13 amino acids. The germline V gene has CDR1 SGHNT and CDR2 YYREEE (reference sequence). The germline V and J ends were trimmed by 2 bases and 8 bases, with 13 bases remaining between them. CDR3 sequence: CASSFGEGWGYTF. The CDR3 region has the DNA TGTGCCAGCAGCTTCGGGGAGGGGTGGGGCTACACCTTC.

This chain joins TRBV7-9 and TRBJ2-7; a possible D gene is TRBD1 (7 bases). Germline V gene sequence: CDR1 SEHNR, CDR2 FQNEAQ (reference sequence). This CDR3 region has 15 residues. V lost 6 bases to trimming and J lost 8 bases, with 23 bases between them. As DNA, the CDR3 is TGTGCCAGCAGTTTATCACAGGGGAGGAAGGGCAAGCAGTACTTC. It is translated as CASSLSQGRKGKQYF.

As regards this clone: Mismatch with germline at one junction end may stem from a read error. This chain uses TRBV2 with TRBJ2-7, with a possible D match to TRBD2 (6 bases). This CDR3 spans 13 amino acids. Per germline, CDR1 SNHLY and CDR2 FYNNEI. The CDR3 protein is CASSWDGTYGQYF. DNA of the CDR3: TGTGCCAGCAGTTGGGACGGGACTTACGGGCAGTACTTC.

This chain's CDR3 is CASSRDSHQETQYF. In nucleotides, the CDR3 is TGTGCCAGCAGCAGGGACAGTCACCAAGAGACCCAGTACTTC. The V gene is TRBV11-2, the J gene TRBJ2-5, with 7 bases lining up with TRBD1. CDR1 and CDR2 from the germline V gene are SGHAT and FQNNGV. With 5 bases clipped from V and 0 bases from J, the junction kept 3 bases outside the gene matches. This CDR3 contains 14 residues.

The V and J genes are TRBV7-2 and TRBJ2-3; D might be TRBD2 (6 bases). The CDR3 has 14 residues. V dropped 3 bases and J dropped 4 bases, with 11 bases sitting between them. Germline assignment: CDR1 SGHTA and CDR2 FQGNSA. The CDR3 protein is CASSFSGVSDTQYF. CDR3 in DNA: TGTGCCAGCAGCTTCTCGGGAGTTTCAGATACGCAGTATTTT. The full variable domain, completed using reference TRBV7-2 and TRBJ2-3, is GAGVSQSPSNKVTEKGKDVELRCDPISGHTALYWYRQSLGQGLEFLIYFQGNSAPDKSGLPSDRFSAERTGGSVSTLTIQRTQQEDSAVYLCASSFSGVSDTQYFGPGTRLTVL.